This T cell receptor beta chain was identified in a study of T cell changes during pregnancy in multiple sclerosis. Some clones are missing from TCRdb's copy, which holds only in-frame ones; the method was immunoSEQ multiplex PCR. The sample holds about 43,000 clones, approximately 91% seen once. Germline V gene data show CDR1 as MNHEY and CDR2 as SVGAGI. The V end was cut by 2 bases, the J end by 9 bases, with 14 bases between. The CDR3 totals 14 residues. The chain is built from TRBV6-5 and TRBJ2-1; D is possibly TRBD1 or TRBD2 (5 bases each). This sequence originates from a female donor with multiple sclerosis, enrolled in a pregnancy study. Material: PBMCs (not recorded whether the cells were cultured). The CDR3 region has the DNA TGTGCCAGCAGTTACGACTCTGGGACGGGTGAGCAGTTCTTC. As protein: CASSYDSGTGEQFF.